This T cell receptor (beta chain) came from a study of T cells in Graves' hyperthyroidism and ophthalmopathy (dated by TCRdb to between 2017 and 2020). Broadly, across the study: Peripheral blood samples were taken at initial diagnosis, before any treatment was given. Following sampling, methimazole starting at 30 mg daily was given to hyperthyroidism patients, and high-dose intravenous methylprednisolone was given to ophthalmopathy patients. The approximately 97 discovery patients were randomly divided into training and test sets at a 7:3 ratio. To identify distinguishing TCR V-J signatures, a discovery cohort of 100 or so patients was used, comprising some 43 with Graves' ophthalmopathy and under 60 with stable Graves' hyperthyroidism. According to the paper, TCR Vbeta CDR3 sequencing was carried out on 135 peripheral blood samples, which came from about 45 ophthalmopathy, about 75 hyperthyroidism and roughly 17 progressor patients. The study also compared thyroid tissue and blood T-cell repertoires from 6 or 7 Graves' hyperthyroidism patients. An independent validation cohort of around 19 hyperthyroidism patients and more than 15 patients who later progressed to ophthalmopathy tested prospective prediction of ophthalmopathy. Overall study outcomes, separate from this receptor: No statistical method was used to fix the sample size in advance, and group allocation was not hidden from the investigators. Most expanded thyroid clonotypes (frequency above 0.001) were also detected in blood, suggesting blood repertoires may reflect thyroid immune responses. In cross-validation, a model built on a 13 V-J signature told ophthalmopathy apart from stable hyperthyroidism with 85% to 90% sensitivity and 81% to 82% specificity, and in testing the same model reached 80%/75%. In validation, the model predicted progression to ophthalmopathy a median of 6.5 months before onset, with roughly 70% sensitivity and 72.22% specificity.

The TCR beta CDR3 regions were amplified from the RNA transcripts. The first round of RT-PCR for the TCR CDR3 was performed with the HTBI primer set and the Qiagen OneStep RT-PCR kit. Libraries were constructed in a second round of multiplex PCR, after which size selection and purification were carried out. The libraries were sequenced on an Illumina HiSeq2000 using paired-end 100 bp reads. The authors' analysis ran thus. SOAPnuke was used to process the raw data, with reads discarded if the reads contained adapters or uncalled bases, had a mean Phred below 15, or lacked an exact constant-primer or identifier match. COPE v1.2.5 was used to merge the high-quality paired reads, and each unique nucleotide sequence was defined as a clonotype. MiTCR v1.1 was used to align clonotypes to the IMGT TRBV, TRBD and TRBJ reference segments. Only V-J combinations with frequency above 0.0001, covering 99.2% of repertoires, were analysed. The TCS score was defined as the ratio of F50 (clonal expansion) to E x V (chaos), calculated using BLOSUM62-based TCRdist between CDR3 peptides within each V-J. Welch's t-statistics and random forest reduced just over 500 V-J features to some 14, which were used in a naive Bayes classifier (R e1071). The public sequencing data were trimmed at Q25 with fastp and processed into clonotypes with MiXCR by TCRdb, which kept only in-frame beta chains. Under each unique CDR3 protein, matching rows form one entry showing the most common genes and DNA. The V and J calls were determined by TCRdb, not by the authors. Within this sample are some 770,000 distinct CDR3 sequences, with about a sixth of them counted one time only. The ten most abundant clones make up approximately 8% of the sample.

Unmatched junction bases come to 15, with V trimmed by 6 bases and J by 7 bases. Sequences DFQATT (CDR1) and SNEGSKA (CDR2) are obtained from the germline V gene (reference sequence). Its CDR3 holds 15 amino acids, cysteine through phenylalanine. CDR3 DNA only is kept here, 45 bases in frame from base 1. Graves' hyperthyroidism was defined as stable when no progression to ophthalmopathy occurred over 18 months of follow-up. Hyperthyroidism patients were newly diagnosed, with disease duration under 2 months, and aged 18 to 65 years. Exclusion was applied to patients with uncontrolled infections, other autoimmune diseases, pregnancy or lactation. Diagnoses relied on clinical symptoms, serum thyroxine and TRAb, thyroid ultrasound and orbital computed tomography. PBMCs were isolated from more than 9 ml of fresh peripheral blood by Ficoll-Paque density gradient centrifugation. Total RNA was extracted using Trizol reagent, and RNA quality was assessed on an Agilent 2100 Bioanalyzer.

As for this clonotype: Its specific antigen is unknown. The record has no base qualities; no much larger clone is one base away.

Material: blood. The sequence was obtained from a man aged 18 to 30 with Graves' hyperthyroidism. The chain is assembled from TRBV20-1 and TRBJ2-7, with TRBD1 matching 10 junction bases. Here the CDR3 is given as CSAHGQGDLRGEQYF. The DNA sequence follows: TGCAGTGCCCACGGACAGGGGGATCTACGAGGGGAGCAGTACTTC.